What follows are 27 T cell receptor beta chains derived from one specimen sequenced in a study of blood T cell repertoires in COVID-19. TCRdb's copy holds only in-frame clones and misses some; the assay was immunoSEQ multiplex PCR. The sample records some 150,000 clones, over 75% being singletons. The sequenced sample was PBMCs or T cells enriched from blood (not recorded which). The receptors come from a woman in her thirties with acute COVID-19.

The CDR3 DNA is TGTGCCATCAGTGAGAGGGGACTTTACAATGAGCAGTTCTTC. This translates into CAISERGLYNEQFF. The J gene is TRBJ2-1, the V gene TRBV10-3; perhaps TRBD2 as D (6 bases). The CDR3 is 14 amino acids. Germline V gene sequence: CDR1 ENHRY, CDR2 SYGVKD. V lost 2 bases to trimming and J lost 4 bases, with 9 bases between them.

This chain connects TRBV7-9 to TRBJ1-1, with 7 bases lining up with TRBD1. The junction had 11 bases not matched to a gene; V was cut back by 11 bases and J by 5 bases. This CDR3 region has 13 residues. The germline CDR1 and CDR2 sequences are SEHNR and FQNEAQ (reference sequence). This chain's CDR3 is CAAIFPGGTEAFF. The CDR3 nucleotides read TGTGCCGCAATTTTCCCAGGGGGGACTGAAGCTTTCTTT.

J is TRBJ2-6 and V is TRBV24-1; tentatively, D is TRBD1 (6 bases). The CDR3 loop spans 17 amino acids. Trimming took 7 bases from V and 0 from J, leaving 15 bases between them. Germline CDR1 KGHDR, CDR2 SFDVKD. The CDR3 nucleotides read TGTGCCACCAGCCCGTCAGGGGAAATCTCTGGGGCCAACGTCCTGACTTTC. It is translated as CATSPSGEISGANVLTF.

The gene calls are TRBV6-6 and TRBJ1-2, with 8 bases lining up with TRBD1. J gave up 8 bases and V 2 bases, and 7 bases lay outside the gene matches. The CDR3 extends over 14 amino acids. In germline, CDR1 is MNHNY, CDR2 SVGAGI (reference sequence). This CDR3 is CASSYTTGQGGYTF. The CDR3 region has the DNA TGTGCCAGCAGTTACACGACCGGACAGGGCGGCTACACCTTC.

The gene calls are TRBV19 and TRBJ2-2; perhaps TRBD1 as D (6 bases). CDR1 LNHDA and CDR2 SQIVND come from the germline V gene (reference sequence). Between the trimmed V and J ends, which lost 3 bases and 4 bases, there was a span of 12 bases. The CDR3 runs to 15 residues. CDR3 in amino acids: CASSILGAATGELFF. CDR3 in DNA: TGTGCCAGTAGTATTCTGGGGGCAGCCACCGGGGAGCTGTTTTTT.

This clone has a handful of counts. V usage is TRBV19 and J usage is TRBJ1-5, with unresolved D. Trimming removed 8 bases at V and 4 bases at J, with 9 bases between. The CDR3 contains 12 residues. CDR1 is LNHDA and CDR2 is SQIVND in the germline V gene (reference sequence). The CDR3 nucleotides read TGTGCCAGTTTGGGAGAGAATCAGCCCCAGCATTTT. This translates into CASLGENQPQHF.

V gene TRBV4-3 combines with J gene TRBJ2-1; 10 bases align to TRBD2. After removal of 1 base from V and 6 bases from J, the junction contained 9 bases not matched to a gene. CDR1 is LGHNA, CDR2 YSLEER, per germline. This CDR3 contains 17 residues. The CDR3 DNA sequence: TGCGCCAGCAGCCAAGCTAGCGGGAGATCTGGAATCAATGAGCAGTTCTTC. Its protein product is CASSQASGRSGINEQFF.

The chain couples TRBV28 to TRBJ2-7, with TRBD1 identical over 7 bases. V was clipped by 5 bases and J by 4 bases; unmatched bases: 11. Germline loops: CDR1 MDHEN, CDR2 SYDVKM. The CDR3 spans 15 residues. CDR3 sequence (DNA): TGTGCCAGCAGTCCTCCCGACAGGGTTTCTTACGAGCAGTACTTC. Its translation: CASSPPDRVSYEQYF. Based on the CDR3 plus reference TRBV28 and TRBJ2-7, the full variable domain is DVKVTQSSRYLVKRTGEKVFLECVQDMDHENMFWYRQDPGLGLRLIYFSYDVKMKEKGDIPEGYSVSREKKERFSLILESASTNQTSMYLCASSPPDRVSYEQYFGPGTRLTVT.

The chain carries TRBV18 and TRBJ1-5; D uncertain. The length of the CDR3 is 13 residues. Per the germline V gene, CDR1 is KGHSH and CDR2 is LQKENI. Between the trimmed V and J ends, which lost 6 bases and 7 bases, there was a span of 13 bases. The CDR3 DNA reads as TGTGCCAGCTCTAACCAGTCGGGACAGCCCCAGCATTTT. Protein sequence: CASSNQSGQPQHF.

The V gene is TRBV29-1, the J gene TRBJ2-3; 10 nucleotides align to TRBD2. V shed 7 bases, J shed 0 bases, and the junction held 4 bases outside the gene matches. This CDR3 comprises 14 residues. Germline loops: CDR1 SQVTM, CDR2 ANQGSEA. The CDR3 bases are TGCAGCGCCAAGACTAGCGGGAGCACAGATACGCAGTATTTT. Protein product: CSAKTSGSTDTQYF.

The CDR3 reads CASSSRGVGTEAFF. The CDR3 DNA is TGTGCCAGCAGCTCCCGGGGTGTAGGCACTGAAGCTTTCTTT. The chain employs TRBV7-2 and TRBJ1-1; D is uncertain. The germline V gene has CDR1 SGHTA and CDR2 FQGNSA. Trimming pared 4 bases from V and 4 bases from J, leaving 13 bases between. This CDR3 has 14 amino acids.

CDR3 sequence reads: CASSASTSTDTQYF. For the CDR3, the DNA is TGTGCCAGCAGTGCTTCGACTAGCACAGATACGCAGTATTTT. This chain links TRBV6-4 with TRBJ2-3; no reliable D call. The V gene lost 4 bases and the J gene lost 0 bases, with 8 bases spanning the gap. Germline V gene data show CDR1 as MRHNA and CDR2 as SNTAGT. The CDR3 is made up of 14 amino acids.

This chain connects TRBV11-2 to TRBJ2-5; weak D call: TRBD1 (5 bases). This CDR3 spans 15 amino acids. V lost 3 bases and J 4 bases, leaving 15 bases between the germline ends. CDR1 and CDR2 (germline): SGHAT, FQNNGV. The CDR3 reads CASSFGAGVTETQYF. The CDR3 region has the DNA TGTGCCAGCAGCTTTGGGGCAGGCGTCACAGAGACCCAGTACTTC.

CDR3 in amino acids: CASSGQGGLSPLHF. The DNA of the CDR3 is TGTGCCAGCAGCGGACAGGGGGGCTTGTCACCCCTCCACTTT. The gene calls are TRBV28 and TRBJ1-6; TRBD1 agrees at 10 bases. The V and J ends lost 6 bases and 10 bases, in that order; junction bases with no gene match: 6. The CDR3 totals 14 residues. Per germline, CDR1 MDHEN and CDR2 SYDVKM.

J is TRBJ2-1 and V is TRBV20-1, with D possibly being TRBD2 (6 bases). The CDR3 totals 16 residues. The V gene's germline CDR1 is DFQATT and CDR2 SNEGSKA (reference sequence). Trimming stripped 3 bases from V and 5 bases from J, with 20 bases between. CDR3 bases: TGCAGTGCTAGTCTCCCCGGAGGACTACGAGACAATGAGCAGTTCTTC. As protein: CSASLPGGLRDNEQFF.

The V gene is TRBV28, the J gene TRBJ2-7; 11 bases are shared with TRBD2. The junction had 5 bases not matched to a gene; V was cut back by 6 bases and J by 4 bases. Germline loops: CDR1 MDHEN, CDR2 SYDVKM. This CDR3 region has 14 residues. CDR3: CASSTSGGPYEQYF. The DNA for the CDR3 is TGTGCCAGCAGCACTAGCGGGGGACCGTACGAGCAGTACTTC. Full variable domain (missing parts from reference TRBV28 and TRBJ2-7): DVKVTQSSRYLVKRTGEKVFLECVQDMDHENMFWYRQDPGLGLRLIYFSYDVKMKEKGDIPEGYSVSREKKERFSLILESASTNQTSMYLCASSTSGGPYEQYFGPGTRLTVT.

The chain carries TRBV30 and TRBJ2-5; no firm D call. The CDR3 has 14 residues. Germline CDR1 is GTSNPN and CDR2 is SVGIG (reference sequence). The germline V and J ends were trimmed by 3 bases and 7 bases, with 18 bases remaining between them. CDR3 residues: CAWRGLTQVGTQYF. CDR3 in DNA: TGTGCCTGGAGGGGCCTCACCCAGGTGGGGACCCAGTACTTC.

The DNA for the CDR3 is TGTGCCAGTAGGGGAGCGGGTCCATTGGGTGGGACCGGGGAGCTGTTTTTT. As protein: CASRGAGPLGGTGELFF. V gene TRBV19 combines with J gene TRBJ2-2; D possibly corresponds to TRBD2 (6 bases). This CDR3 contains 17 residues. Trimming took off 6 bases at V and 5 bases at J, with 22 bases between the two ends. The germline gives CDR1 LNHDA, CDR2 SQIVND (reference sequence).

The chain carries TRBV5-1 and TRBJ2-3; TRBD2 matches at 8 bases. V was pared by 4 bases and J by 1 base, with 8 bases of the junction left unmatched. Germline lookup yields CDR1 SGHRS and CDR2 YFSETQ. The CDR3 sequence is 16 residues long. This CDR3 reads CASSGEGTRRTDTQYF. CDR3 bases: TGCGCCAGCAGCGGCGAAGGGACTAGGCGCACAGATACGCAGTATTTT.

This CDR3 is CSVATGGSDTGELFF. The CDR3 region has the DNA TGCAGCGTTGCAACAGGGGGATCGGACACCGGGGAGCTGTTTTTT. V gene TRBV29-1 combines with J gene TRBJ2-2; 8 nucleotides align to TRBD1. Germline CDR1 SQVTM, CDR2 ANQGSEA. V lost 4 bases, J lost 3 bases, and 7 bases stayed unmatched. This CDR3 contains 15 residues.

The chain couples TRBV19 to TRBJ1-5; 7 nucleotides agree with TRBD1. The CDR3 totals 14 residues. Germline V gene sequence: CDR1 LNHDA, CDR2 SQIVND (reference sequence). J lost 9 bases, V lost 5 bases, and 10 bases had no gene match. This CDR3 is CASSPQGGLGPQHF. The CDR3 DNA is TGTGCCAGTAGTCCCCAGGGGGGCTTAGGGCCCCAGCATTTT.

V gene TRBV12-1 combines with J gene TRBJ2-3; the D call of TRBD2 is as the table states it, not checked on the DNA. TRBV12-1 is a recognized pseudogene. The CDR3 is made up of 15 amino acids. The CDR3 loop is CARGLAYSSTDTQYF. Here the CDR3 DNA reads TGTGCCAGGGGACTAGCGTACTCTAGCACAGATACGCAGTATTTT.

This sequence joins TRBV6-6 and TRBJ2-7, with D tentatively TRBD1 (6 bases). Germline V gene data show CDR1 as MNHNY and CDR2 as SVGAGI (reference sequence). V was cut by 7 bases and J by 3 bases, with 19 bases left in between. The CDR3 has 15 amino acids. The CDR3 DNA is TGTGCCAGCACCTGGACAGCGTCCGCGTTCTACGAGCAGTACTTC. It yields the protein CASTWTASAFYEQYF.

V and J are TRBV7-2 and TRBJ2-7; a weak D match, TRBD2 (5 bases). V lost 4 bases to trimming and J lost 6 bases, with 10 bases between them. CDR1 SGHTA and CDR2 FQGNSA come from the germline V gene. The CDR3 consists of 12 residues. The CDR3 sequence: CASSSDWGEQYF. The CDR3 coding sequence is TGTGCCAGCAGCTCGGACTGGGGCGAGCAGTACTTC.

This clone has only one observation. This chain uses TRBV28 with TRBJ2-1; the match to TRBD2 covers 11 bases. The CDR3 spans 19 residues. J gave up 7 bases and V 1 base, and 15 bases lay outside the gene matches. The germline CDR1 and CDR2 sequences are MDHEN and SYDVKM. The CDR3 protein is CASSLLVGDDSGRDNEQFF. As DNA, the CDR3 is TGTGCCAGCAGTTTATTAGTAGGGGATGATAGCGGGAGGGATAATGAGCAGTTCTTC.

The chain combines TRBV5-1 with TRBJ1-2; maybe TRBD1 (5 bases). V was clipped by 5 bases and J by 0 bases, with 14 bases between them. This CDR3 is built from 15 residues. Germline V gives CDR1 SGHRS, CDR2 YFSETQ. CDR3 nucleotide sequence: TGCGCCAGCAGACCCGACAGCCAGACTAACTATGGCTACACCTTC. Protein product: CASRPDSQTNYGYTF.

The rearrangement links TRBV28 to TRBJ2-5; D is perhaps TRBD2 (6 bases). Per the germline V gene, CDR1 is MDHEN and CDR2 is SYDVKM. Deletions cut 2 bases from V and 4 bases from J, with 14 bases between. CDR3 length equals 15 residues. CDR3 sequence: CASSLLGGTLETQYF. The CDR3 coding sequence is TGTGCCAGCAGTTTACTTGGCGGGACTCTAGAGACCCAGTACTTC.